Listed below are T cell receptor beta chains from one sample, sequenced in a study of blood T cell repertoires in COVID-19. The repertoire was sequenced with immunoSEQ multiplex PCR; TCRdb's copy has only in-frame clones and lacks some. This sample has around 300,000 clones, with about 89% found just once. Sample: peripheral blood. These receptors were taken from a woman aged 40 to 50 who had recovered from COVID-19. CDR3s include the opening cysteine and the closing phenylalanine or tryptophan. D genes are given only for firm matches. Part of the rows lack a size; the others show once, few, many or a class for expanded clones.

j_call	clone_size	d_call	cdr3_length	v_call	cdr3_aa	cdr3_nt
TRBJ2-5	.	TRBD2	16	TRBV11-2	CASSSHPRGEGETQYF	TGTGCCAGCAGCTCCCATCCTCGGGGGGAGGGAGAGACCCAGTACTTC
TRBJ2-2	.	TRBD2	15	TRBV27	CASIASSGHTGELFF	TGTGCCAGCATTGCGTCTAGCGGCCACACCGGGGAGCTGTTTTTT
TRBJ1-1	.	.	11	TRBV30	CAWSGGVGAFF	TGTGCCTGGAGTGGGGGCGTAGGGGCTTTCTTT
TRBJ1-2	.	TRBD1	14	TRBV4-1	CASSPGQATYGYTF	TGCGCCAGCAGCCCGGGACAGGCGACCTATGGCTACACCTTC
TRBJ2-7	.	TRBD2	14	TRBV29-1	CSVDGTSGTYEQYF	TGCAGCGTTGACGGGACTAGCGGGACTTACGAGCAGTACTTC
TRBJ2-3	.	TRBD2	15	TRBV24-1	CATSDPGTSGYTQYF	TGTGCCACCAGTGACCCCGGGACTAGCGGCTATACGCAGTATTTT
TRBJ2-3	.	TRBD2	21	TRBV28	CASSQPWASGSFPPPTDTQYF	TGTGCCAGCAGTCAACCCTGGGCTAGCGGGAGTTTTCCCCCGCCCACAGATACGCAGTATTTT
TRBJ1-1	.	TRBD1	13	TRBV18	CASSPPGQGEAFF	TGTGCCAGCTCACCTCCGGGACAGGGTGAAGCTTTCTTT
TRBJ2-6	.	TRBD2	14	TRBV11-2	CASKGGSGANVLTF	TGTGCCAGCAAGGGAGGGTCTGGGGCCAACGTCCTGACTTTC
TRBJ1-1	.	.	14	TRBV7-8	CASSLGGGVTEAFF	TGTGCCAGCAGCTTAGGGGGGGGCGTCACTGAAGCTTTCTTT
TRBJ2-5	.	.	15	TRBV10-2	CASSPGELGGGTQYF	TGCGCCAGCAGCCCTGGGGAGCTAGGGGGGGGGACCCAGTACTTC
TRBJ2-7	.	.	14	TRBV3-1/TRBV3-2	CASSSTSHSNEQYF	TGTGCCAGCAGCTCCACTAGCCACTCCAACGAGCAGTACTTC
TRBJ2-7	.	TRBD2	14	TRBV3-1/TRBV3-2	CASRDTSGSPEQYF	TGTGCCAGCAGGGACACTAGCGGGAGCCCCGAGCAGTACTTC
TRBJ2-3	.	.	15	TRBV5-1	CASSLPQGGTDTQYF	TGCGCCAGCAGCTTGCCGCAGGGGGGAACAGATACGCAGTATTTT
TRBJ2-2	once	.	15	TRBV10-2	CASRRRGTNTGELFF	TGCGCCAGCAGGAGGCGGGGCACGAACACCGGGGAGCTGTTTTTT
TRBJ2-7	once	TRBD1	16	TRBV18	CASSPSVGTGTYEQYF	TGTGCCAGCTCACCAAGCGTTGGGACAGGGACCTACGAGCAGTACTTC
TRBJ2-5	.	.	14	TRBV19	CASSLSGTGETQYF	TGTGCCAGTAGTTTGTCAGGGACTGGGGAGACCCAGTACTTC
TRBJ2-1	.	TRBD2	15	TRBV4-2	CASSRPGLAGDGQFF	TGTGCCAGCAGCCGCCCGGGACTAGCGGGAGATGGGCAGTTCTTC
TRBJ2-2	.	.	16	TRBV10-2	CASSASPAANTGELFF	TGCGCCAGCAGCGCGAGTCCAGCGGCGAACACCGGGGAGCTGTTTTTT
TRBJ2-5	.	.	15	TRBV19	CASSLSGWYQETQYF	TGTGCCAGTAGTCTAAGCGGCTGGTACCAAGAGACCCAGTACTTC
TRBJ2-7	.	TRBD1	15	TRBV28	CASSPPGTGYHEQYF	TGTGCCAGCAGTCCCCCCGGGACAGGGTACCACGAGCAGTACTTC
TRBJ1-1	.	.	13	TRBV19	CASSIPGGTEAFF	TGTGCCAGTAGTATTCCTGGGGGGACTGAAGCTTTCTTT